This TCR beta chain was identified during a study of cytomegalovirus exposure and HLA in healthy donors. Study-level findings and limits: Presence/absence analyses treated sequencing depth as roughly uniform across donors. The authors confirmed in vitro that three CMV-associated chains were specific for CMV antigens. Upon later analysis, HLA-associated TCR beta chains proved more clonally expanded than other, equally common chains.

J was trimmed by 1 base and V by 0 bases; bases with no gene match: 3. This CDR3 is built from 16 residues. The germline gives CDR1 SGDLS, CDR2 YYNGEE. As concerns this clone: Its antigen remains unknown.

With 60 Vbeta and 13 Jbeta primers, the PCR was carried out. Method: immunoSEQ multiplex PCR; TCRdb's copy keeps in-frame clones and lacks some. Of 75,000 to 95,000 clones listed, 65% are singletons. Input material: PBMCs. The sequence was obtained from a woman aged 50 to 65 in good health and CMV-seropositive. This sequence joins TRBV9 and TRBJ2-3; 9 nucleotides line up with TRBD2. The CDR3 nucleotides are TGTGCCAGCAGCGTAGATGCGGGGGGGCGCACAGATACGCAGTATTTT. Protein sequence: CASSVDAGGRTDTQYF.